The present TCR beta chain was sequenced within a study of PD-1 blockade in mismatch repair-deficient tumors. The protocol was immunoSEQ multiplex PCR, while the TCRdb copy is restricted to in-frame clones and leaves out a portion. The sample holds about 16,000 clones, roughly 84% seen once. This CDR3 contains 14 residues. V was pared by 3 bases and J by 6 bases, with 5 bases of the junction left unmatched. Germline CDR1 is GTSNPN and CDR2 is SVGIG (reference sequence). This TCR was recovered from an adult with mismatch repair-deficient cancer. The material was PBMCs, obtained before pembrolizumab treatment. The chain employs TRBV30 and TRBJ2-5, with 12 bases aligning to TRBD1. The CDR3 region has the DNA TGTGCCTGGAGCGAGGGACAGGGGGCCAAGACCCAGTACTTC. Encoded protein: CAWSEGQGAKTQYF.